The 29 T cell receptor beta chains listed next were all sequenced from one sample in a study of blood T cell repertoires in COVID-19. Here immunoSEQ multiplex PCR was the method, and the copy in TCRdb shows in-frame clones only, minus some. The sample has around 81,000 clones, 85% seen once. Sequences were obtained from peripheral blood. The receptors come from a man aged 45-65 years with acute or convalescent COVID-19.

The J gene is TRBJ1-6, the V gene TRBV18, with 11 bases matching TRBD1. Germline CDR1 KGHSH, CDR2 LQKENI. The trim removed 5 bases at V and 6 bases at J, leaving 18 bases unmatched. This CDR3 is 20 amino acids long. CDR3 region: CASSTTRTDRGQRGNSPLHF. The DNA of the CDR3 is TGTGCCAGCTCAACGACCAGGACGGACAGGGGGCAACGAGGTAATTCACCCCTCCACTTT.

The genes are TRBV29-1 and TRBJ1-2; no firm D call. V lost 4 bases to trimming and J lost 3 bases, with 12 bases between them. This CDR3 spans 13 amino acids. From germline, CDR1 is SQVTM and CDR2 ANQGSEA. The CDR3 DNA is TGCAGCGTTGTGGAACAGATTGACTATGGCTACACCTTC. Its translation is CSVVEQIDYGYTF.

V gene TRBV7-2 combines with J gene TRBJ2-7; 9 bases map to TRBD1. CDR1 and CDR2 (germline): SGHTA, FQGNSA. The CDR3 length is 14 residues. Unmatched junction bases numbered 8, after V lost 7 bases and J lost 4 bases. The CDR3 nucleotides are TGTGCCAGCAACAAACAGGGGGCGCAGTACGAGCAGTACTTC. Translation gives CASNKQGAQYEQYF.

The chain carries TRBV19 and TRBJ1-5, with TRBD1 matching over 8 bases. The germline V gene has CDR1 LNHDA and CDR2 SQIVND (reference sequence). This CDR3 comprises 15 residues. After removal of 6 bases from V and 7 bases from J, the junction contained 11 bases not matched to a gene. The CDR3 reads CASSRGTGARQPQHF. The CDR3 nucleotides are TGTGCCAGTAGCAGGGGGACAGGTGCTCGGCAGCCCCAGCATTTT.

The chain combines TRBV7-3 with TRBJ2-1; the match to TRBD2 covers 8 bases. The V gene's germline CDR1 is SGHTA and CDR2 FQGTGA. CDR3 length: 16 residues. V was pared by 2 bases and J by 3 bases, with 6 bases of the junction left unmatched. CDR3: CASSLERTSGYNEQFF. The CDR3 DNA follows: TGTGCCAGCAGCTTAGAAAGAACTAGCGGCTACAATGAGCAGTTCTTC.

This rearrangement joins TRBV10-3 to TRBJ2-3, with D possibly TRBD2 on 6 matching bases. CDR1 is ENHRY, CDR2 SYGVKD, per germline. This CDR3 has 13 residues. Trimming removed 6 bases from V and 3 bases from J, with 10 bases in between. The CDR3: CAIRVGTTDTQYF. Written as DNA, the CDR3 is TGTGCCATCAGGGTAGGGACTACAGATACGCAGTATTTT.

The gene calls are TRBV23-1 and TRBJ2-2, with TRBD1 as a possible D gene (6 bases). Being an ORF, TRBV23-1 has a function that is uncertain. The CDR3 has 15 residues. Trimming left V 6 bases short and J 0 bases short, with 11 bases between. This CDR3 is CASRGASANTGELFF. CDR3 coding DNA: TGCGCCAGCAGGGGGGCATCCGCGAACACCGGGGAGCTGTTTTTT.

V gene TRBV12-3 or TRBV12-4 combines with J gene TRBJ1-5, with D tentatively TRBD1 (6 bases). With 6 bases removed from V and 3 bases from J, the gap between germline ends came to 9 bases. This CDR3 contains 13 residues. This CDR3 reads CASSQGLNQPQHF. The CDR3 region has the DNA TGTGCCAGCAGCCAGGGGCTCAATCAGCCCCAGCATTTT.

This chain joins TRBV28 and TRBJ1-2; TRBD1 aligns across 7 bases. Germline values: CDR1 MDHEN, CDR2 SYDVKM. This CDR3 is built from 14 residues. V lost 1 base and J lost 6; bases outside the gene matches: 5. The CDR3 spells CASSLFKGANGYTF. The CDR3 DNA sequence: TGTGCCAGCAGTTTATTCAAGGGGGCGAATGGCTACACCTTC.

The V gene is TRBV2, the J gene TRBJ2-1; 9 nucleotides line up with TRBD2. V gave up 6 bases and J gave up 0 bases; unmatched junction bases: 6. The CDR3 is made up of 16 amino acids. Germline-derived CDR1 and CDR2 are SNHLY and FYNNEI. In nucleotides, the CDR3 is TGTGCCAGCAGGTTAGCGGGGGCCCCCTCCTACAATGAGCAGTTCTTC. It codes for CASRLAGAPSYNEQFF.

A note on this clone: The junction does not match germline at one end; this may be a read error. The same CDR3 is also encoded by other DNA sequences in this sample. The chain is built from TRBV30 and TRBJ2-1; 8 bases agree with TRBD2. There are 14 residues in the CDR3. Germline CDR1 is GTSNPN and CDR2 is SVGIG (reference sequence). In DNA, the CDR3 is TGCGCCTGGAGTGCCGGGACTAGCTACAATGAGCAGTTCTTC. Translating gives CAWSAGTSYNEQFF.

This sequence joins TRBV29-1 and TRBJ2-3; TRBD2 aligns across 12 bases. The CDR3 length is 15 residues. Germline-derived CDR1 and CDR2 are SQVTM and ANQGSEA. V was pared by 4 bases and J by 6 bases, with 8 bases of the junction left unmatched. The CDR3 nucleotides are TGCAGCGTTGTCCTGACTAGCGGGAGCGAGGATACGCAGTATTTT. This sequence encodes CSVVLTSGSEDTQYF.

The genes are TRBV7-9 and TRBJ1-5, with a weak D call TRBD1 (6 bases). CDR1 is SEHNR and CDR2 is FQNEAQ in the germline V gene (reference sequence). The germline V and J ends were trimmed by 7 bases and 4 bases, with 8 bases remaining between them. There are 12 residues in the CDR3. In DNA form, the CDR3 reads TGTGCCAGCACCACAGGGAATCAGCCCCAGCATTTT. It translates to CASTTGNQPQHF.

The chain carries TRBV6-5 and TRBJ2-5; D perhaps matches TRBD1 (6 bases). The CDR3 is made up of 15 amino acids. V dropped 6 bases and J dropped 2 bases, with 16 bases sitting between them. Germline V gives CDR1 MNHEY, CDR2 SVGAGI. The DNA for the CDR3 is TGTGCCAGCAGCATCGACAGGTGGAAGCAAGAGACCCAGTACTTC. Protein product: CASSIDRWKQETQYF.

V usage is TRBV2 and J usage is TRBJ1-2; D is ambiguous. The V gene lost 4 bases and the J gene lost 3 bases, with 9 bases spanning the gap. This CDR3 spans 13 amino acids. The germline gives CDR1 SNHLY, CDR2 FYNNEI. In DNA form, the CDR3 reads TGTGCCAGCAGTGCTCTGGTAGACTATGGCTACACCTTC. Translating it yields CASSALVDYGYTF.

Here the CDR3 reads CASSHRDRIMNTEAFF. The CDR3 DNA follows: TGTGCCAGCAGTCACCGGGACAGAATTATGAACACTGAAGCTTTCTTT. V is TRBV27 and J is TRBJ1-1, with 7 bases fitting TRBD1. Unmatched junction bases numbered 9, after V lost 5 bases and J lost 0 bases. CDR1 and CDR2 (germline): MNHEY, SMNVEV (reference sequence). There are 16 residues in the CDR3.

The V and J genes are TRBV7-2 and TRBJ2-5; D perhaps matches TRBD1 (6 bases). CDR3 length equals 15 residues. Germline CDR1 reads SGHTA; CDR2 reads FQGNSA. V lost 2 bases and J lost 1, with 11 bases in between. The CDR3 DNA sequence: TGTGCCAGCAGCTTATCGACAGGCGTCCAAGAGACCCAGTACTTC. This encodes CASSLSTGVQETQYF.

V gene TRBV27 combines with J gene TRBJ2-4; 10 bases align to TRBD1. The trim removed 0 bases at V and 14 bases at J, leaving 4 bases unmatched. This CDR3 region has 13 residues. The germline V gene has CDR1 MNHEY and CDR2 SMNVEV (reference sequence). This CDR3 reads CASSLSTGTGEYF. For the CDR3, the DNA is TGTGCCAGCAGTTTATCGACCGGGACAGGGGAGTACTTC.

CDR3 loop: CASSTAGGGELFF. CDR3 bases: TGTGCCAGCAGCACGGCCGGCGGGGGGGAGCTGTTTTTT. V gene TRBV5-4 combines with J gene TRBJ2-2; weak D call: TRBD2 (5 bases). Germline lookup yields CDR1 SGHNT and CDR2 YYREEE (reference sequence). The length of the CDR3 is 13 residues. The V gene lost 4 bases and the J gene lost 8 bases, with 12 bases spanning the gap.

This clone was seen more than once but under ten times. The V call is TRBV24-1, the J call TRBJ2-2; 8 bases are a match to TRBD1. CDR3 length: 16 amino acids. V shed 7 bases, J shed 6 bases, and the junction held 12 bases outside the gene matches. Germline loops: CDR1 KGHDR, CDR2 SFDVKD. CDR3 amino acids: CATRGTDRGKAGELFF. DNA for the CDR3: TGTGCCACCAGGGGGACAGACAGGGGAAAGGCCGGGGAGCTGTTTTTT.

This sequence joins TRBV15 and TRBJ1-5; D unresolved. This CDR3 contains 15 residues. The V end lost 1 base, the J end lost 3 bases, and 10 bases lay between the germline ends. CDR1 and CDR2 (germline): LNHNV, YYDKDF (reference sequence). Here the CDR3 reads CATSRGGPPNQPQHF. The CDR3 DNA sequence: TGTGCCACCAGCAGAGGAGGGCCCCCCAATCAGCCCCAGCATTTT.

There are a few counts of this clone. The chain carries TRBV6-6 and TRBJ1-6; D might be TRBD1 (5 bases). The CDR3 is 14 amino acids. In germline, CDR1 is MNHNY, CDR2 SVGAGI (reference sequence). Trimming removed 0 bases at V and 10 bases at J, with 10 bases between. The CDR3: CASSYSQVGSPLHF. Here the CDR3 DNA reads TGTGCCAGCAGTTACTCACAGGTGGGGTCACCCCTCCACTTT.

V is TRBV29-1 and J is TRBJ2-3, with a weak D call TRBD2 (6 bases). The CDR3 length is 19 residues. The germline gives CDR1 SQVTM, CDR2 ANQGSEA. The V end was cut by 4 bases, the J end by 3 bases, with 29 bases between. The CDR3, as DNA: TGCAGCGTTGGGCTCGTTTGGTCCCCTAAGAAGGGGACTACAGATACGCAGTATTTT. Amino acid sequence: CSVGLVWSPKKGTTDTQYF.

This clone was seen only a few times. The V call is TRBV5-1, the J call TRBJ2-2; no reliable D call. V shed 0 bases and J shed 4 bases, with 13 bases lying between them. This CDR3 is 16 amino acids long. Germline V CDR1 and CDR2: SGHRS, YFSETQ. CDR3 bases: TGCGCCAGCAGCTTGGTTAGCTGGGTGGGCACCGGGGAGCTGTTTTTT. Its protein product is CASSLVSWVGTGELFF.

V usage is TRBV2 and J usage is TRBJ1-1; possible D gene TRBD1, 5 bases. V gave up 6 bases and J gave up 0 bases, with 8 bases separating them. There are 13 residues in the CDR3. Germline CDR1 reads SNHLY; CDR2 reads FYNNEI. This CDR3 reads CASRQDMNTEAFF. In nucleotides, the CDR3 is TGTGCCAGCAGACAGGACATGAACACTGAAGCTTTCTTT.

This sequence joins TRBV2 and TRBJ2-5, with 7 bases fitting TRBD2. Germline-derived CDR1 and CDR2 are SNHLY and FYNNEI. V gave up 7 bases and J gave up 5 bases; unmatched junction bases: 7. The CDR3 length is 13 residues. The CDR3 reads CASIRGAGETQYF. CDR3 DNA: TGTGCCAGCATAAGAGGAGCGGGGGAGACCCAGTACTTC. Full variable domain (outside the CDR3, taken from reference TRBV2 and TRBJ2-5): EPEVTQTPSHQVTQMGQEVILRCVPISNHLYFYWYRQILGQKVEFLVSFYNNEISEKSEIFDDQFSVERPDGSNFTLKIRSTKLEDSAMYFCASIRGAGETQYFGPGTRLLVL.

This rearrangement joins TRBV5-4 to TRBJ2-5; 8 bases are a match to TRBD1. CDR3 length equals 16 residues. V lost 0 bases, J lost 1 base, and 5 bases stayed unmatched. Germline-derived CDR1 and CDR2 are SGHNT and YYREEE (reference sequence). CDR3 loop: CASSLGQGASQETQYF. The CDR3 DNA follows: TGTGCCAGCAGCTTGGGGCAGGGGGCCTCCCAAGAGACCCAGTACTTC.

V and J are TRBV2 and TRBJ2-5, with D possibly being TRBD2 (5 bases). The germline V gene has CDR1 SNHLY and CDR2 FYNNEI. The V gene lost 7 bases and the J gene lost 4 bases, with 13 bases spanning the gap. This CDR3 region has 13 residues. The CDR3 nucleotides are TGTGCCAGCATAGGGCAGGCGGGAGAGACCCAGTACTTC. It translates to CASIGQAGETQYF.

This chain uses TRBV7-2 with TRBJ2-1; 7 nucleotides align to TRBD2. The germline V gene has CDR1 SGHTA and CDR2 FQGNSA. This CDR3 comprises 14 residues. Trimming at V came to 6 bases and at J to 6 bases, leaving 8 bases not matched to a gene. The CDR3 spells CASRFSTSPNEQFF. DNA for the CDR3: TGTGCCAGCAGATTCTCGACTAGCCCCAATGAGCAGTTCTTC.